This TCR beta chain was found in a study of blood T cell repertoires in COVID-19. Overall study: Samples came from the United States, Italy and Spain, spanning acute and convalescent COVID-19. T cells, B-cell-depleted T cells, or PBMCs supplied cDNA or gDNA.

In the original workflow: Nucleated cell counts were estimated from reference gene primer amplification. Produced via immunoSEQ multiplex PCR; TCRdb's table is partial and in-frame only. V, J and clone size derive from that table, while D and trimming were established from the DNA sequence. This sample has roughly 220,000 clones, with around 84% found just once. Membership in each cohort depended on participant-reported clinical history. This CDR3 region has 16 residues. Per germline, CDR1 SGHNT and CDR2 YYREEE (reference sequence). V dropped 1 base and J dropped 5; count of bases not matched to a gene: 8.

The rearrangement links TRBV5-4 to TRBJ2-5, with 10 nucleotides matching TRBD2. The material sequenced was PBMCs or T cells enriched from blood (not recorded which). This clonotype was sampled from a young man with acute COVID-19. CDR3: CASSLWDSGGRETQYF. CDR3 DNA sequence: TGTGCCAGCAGCTTGTGGGATAGCGGGGGGAGGGAGACCCAGTACTTC. Together with reference TRBV5-4 and TRBJ2-5, the CDR3 gives the full variable domain: ETGVTQSPTHLIKTRGQQVTLRCSSQSGHNTVSWYQQALGQGPQFIFQYYREEENGRGNFPPRFSGLQFPNYSSELNVNALELDDSALYLCASSLWDSGGRETQYFGPGTRLLVL.